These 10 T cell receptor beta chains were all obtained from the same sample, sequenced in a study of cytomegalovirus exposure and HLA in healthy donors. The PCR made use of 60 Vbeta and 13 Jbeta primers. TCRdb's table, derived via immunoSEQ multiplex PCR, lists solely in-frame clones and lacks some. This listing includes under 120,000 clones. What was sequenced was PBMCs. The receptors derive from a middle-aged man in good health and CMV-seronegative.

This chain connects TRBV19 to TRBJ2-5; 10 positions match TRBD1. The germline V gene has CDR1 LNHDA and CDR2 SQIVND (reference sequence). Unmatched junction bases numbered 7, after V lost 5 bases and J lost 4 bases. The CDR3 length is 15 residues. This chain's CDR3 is CASSLTGQGSETQYF. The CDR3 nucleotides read TGTGCCAGTAGTCTGACGGGACAGGGGTCAGAGACCCAGTACTTC.

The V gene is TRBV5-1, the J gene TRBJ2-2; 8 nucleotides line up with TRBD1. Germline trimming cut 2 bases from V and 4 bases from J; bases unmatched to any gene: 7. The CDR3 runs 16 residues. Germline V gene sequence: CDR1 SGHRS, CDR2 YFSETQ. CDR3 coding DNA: TGCGCCAGCAGCTTAGAGACAGGGGCGCTCACCGGGGAGCTGTTTTTT. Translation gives CASSLETGALTGELFF.

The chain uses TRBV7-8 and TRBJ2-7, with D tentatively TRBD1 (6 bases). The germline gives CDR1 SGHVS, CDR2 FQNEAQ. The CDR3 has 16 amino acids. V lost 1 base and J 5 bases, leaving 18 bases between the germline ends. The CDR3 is CASSLEPDRPLDEQYF. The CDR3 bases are TGTGCCAGCAGCTTAGAACCGGACAGACCCTTGGACGAGCAGTACTTC.

The CDR3: CASSPPGGGPNQPQHF. Here the CDR3 DNA reads TGTGCCAGCAGTCCCCCCGGGGGGGGGCCGAATCAGCCCCAGCATTTT. J is TRBJ1-5 and V is TRBV6-6, with D perhaps TRBD1 (6 bases). The V end lost 5 bases, the J end lost 4 bases, and 18 bases lay between the germline ends. The CDR3 sequence is 16 residues long. Germline V gene data show CDR1 as MNHNY and CDR2 as SVGAGI (reference sequence).

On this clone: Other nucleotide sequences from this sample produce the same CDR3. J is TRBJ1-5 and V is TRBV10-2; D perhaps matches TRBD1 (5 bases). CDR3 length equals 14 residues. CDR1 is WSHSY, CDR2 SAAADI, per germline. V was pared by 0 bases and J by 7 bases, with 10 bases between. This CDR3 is CASSESGRDQPQHF. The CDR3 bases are TGCGCCAGCAGTGAGTCGGGGAGGGACCAGCCCCAGCATTTT.

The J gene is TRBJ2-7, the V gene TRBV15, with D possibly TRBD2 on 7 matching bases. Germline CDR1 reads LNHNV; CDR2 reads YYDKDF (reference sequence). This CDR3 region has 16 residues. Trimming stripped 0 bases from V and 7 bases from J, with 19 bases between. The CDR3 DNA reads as TGTGCCACCAGCAGAGATTTCGCCCGGGGGGCTGATGAGCAGTACTTC. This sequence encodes CATSRDFARGADEQYF.

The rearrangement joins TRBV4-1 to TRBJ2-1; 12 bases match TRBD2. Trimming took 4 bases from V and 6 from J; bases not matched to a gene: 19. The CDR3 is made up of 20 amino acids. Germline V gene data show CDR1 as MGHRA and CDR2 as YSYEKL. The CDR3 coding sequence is TGCGCCAGCAGCCTCGCAGGAAAGGTGGAAAGGACTAGCGGGGTCAATGAGCAGTTCTTC. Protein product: CASSLAGKVERTSGVNEQFF.

This chain's CDR3 is CAWSLAGGPPYTQYF. The CDR3 DNA is TGTGCCTGGAGCCTAGCGGGAGGCCCTCCTTATACGCAGTATTTT. This rearrangement joins TRBV30 to TRBJ2-3; 11 bases match TRBD2. This CDR3 has 15 amino acids. Unmatched junction bases numbered 9, after V lost 3 bases and J lost 7 bases. Germline-derived CDR1 and CDR2 are GTSNPN and SVGIG (reference sequence). The whole variable domain, remainder taken from reference TRBV30 and TRBJ2-3, is SQTIHQWPATLVQPVGSPLSLECTVEGTSNPNLYWYRQAAGRGLQLLFYSVGIGQISSEVPQNLSASRPQDRQFILSSKKLLLSDSGFYLCAWSLAGGPPYTQYFGPGTRLTVL.

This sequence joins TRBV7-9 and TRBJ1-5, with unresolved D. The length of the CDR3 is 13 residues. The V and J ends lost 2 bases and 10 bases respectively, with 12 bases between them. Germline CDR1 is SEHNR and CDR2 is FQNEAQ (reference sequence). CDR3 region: CASSLSDTPPQHF. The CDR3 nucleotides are TGTGCCAGCAGCTTATCCGACACCCCTCCCCAGCATTTT.

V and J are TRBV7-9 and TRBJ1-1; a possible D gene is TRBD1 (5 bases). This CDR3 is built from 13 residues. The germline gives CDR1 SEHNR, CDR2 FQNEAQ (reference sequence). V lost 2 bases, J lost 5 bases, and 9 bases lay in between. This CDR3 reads CASSLNAGTEAFF. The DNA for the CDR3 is TGTGCCAGCAGCTTAAACGCAGGGACTGAAGCTTTCTTT.